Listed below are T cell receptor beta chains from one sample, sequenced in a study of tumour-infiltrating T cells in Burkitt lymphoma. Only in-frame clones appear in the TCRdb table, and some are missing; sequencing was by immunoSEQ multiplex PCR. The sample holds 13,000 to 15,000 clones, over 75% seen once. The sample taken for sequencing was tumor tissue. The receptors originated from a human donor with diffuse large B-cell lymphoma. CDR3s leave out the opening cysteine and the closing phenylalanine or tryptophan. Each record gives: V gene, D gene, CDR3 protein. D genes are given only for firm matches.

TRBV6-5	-	ASSYSLPGAVTEAF
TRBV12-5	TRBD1	ASLPPGQYNSPLH
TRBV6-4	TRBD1	ASSQGQASTDTQY
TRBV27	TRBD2	ASSPLAGGPYNEQF
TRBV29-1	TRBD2	SVEAHLAGTSTEQY
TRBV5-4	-	ASGRGSPLH
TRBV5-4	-	ASSLGRVRTEAF
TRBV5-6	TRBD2	ASSFFGTSSAYEQY
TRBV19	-	ASSKTGVETQY
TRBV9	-	ASSVDDTDGYT
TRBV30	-	AWSVAGEHTEAF
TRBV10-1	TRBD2	ASSEGTSGREQF
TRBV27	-	ASSFLGTIY
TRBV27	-	ASSLWPGLNEQY
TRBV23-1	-	ASSHGVGSNQPQH
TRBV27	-	ASSANRVPGTDTQY
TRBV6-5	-	ASSYSPRKGTYEQY
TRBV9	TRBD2	ASSVGSPGGRVSEQF
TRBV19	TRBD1	ASRPRQGSYEQY
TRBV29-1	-	SAVPNTEAF
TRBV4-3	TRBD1	ASSRSTGTGSTEAF
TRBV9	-	ASSVEGVPYEQY
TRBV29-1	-	SVPQAVGNTGELF
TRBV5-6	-	ASSLSPDQETQY
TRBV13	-	ASSLGQDEQY
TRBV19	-	ASSMQVFPRPF
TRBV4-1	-	ASSQDFGRSYEQY
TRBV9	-	ASSPWGGGSYEQY
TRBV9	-	ASSGNTEAF
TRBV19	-	ASSLQGQDYGYT
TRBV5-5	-	ASSGGRARSTGELF
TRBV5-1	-	ASSLEAGNLYGYT
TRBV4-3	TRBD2	ASSPREGPGLASGGELF
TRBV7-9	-	ASSLFEGGRGNEQF
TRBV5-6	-	ASSSGFKKLF
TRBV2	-	ASSEGAGWDTEAF
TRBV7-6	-	ASSLSETYEQY